Listed below are T cell receptor beta chains from one sample, sequenced in a study of shared clonotypes between healthy human individuals. Assay used: immunoSEQ multiplex PCR; TCRdb lists only in-frame clones, some missing. The sample has more than 450,000 clones; about four fifths are singletons. The sequencing input was PBMCs. These receptor sequences come from a woman in her thirties or forties in good health. Some clones in this sample may be carry-over from other donors' samples. Each CDR3 is given with its conserved first and last residue. Fields, in order: CDR3 DNA, CDR3 protein, V gene, J gene, D gene, clone size. A D gene is named only where the DNA matches it firmly. Clone sizes are given selectively: once, few, many, or a class where the clone is expanded.

CDR3nt: TGCAGCGTGGACAGGGCGTTTGGGCAGTATTTT
CDR3aa: CSVDRAFGQYF
v_gene: TRBV29-1
j_gene: TRBJ2-3
d_gene: TRBD1
abundance: .

CDR3nt: TGTGCCAGCAGTATGGACCAATCTGGGGCCAACGTCCTGACTTTC
CDR3aa: CASSMDQSGANVLTF
v_gene: TRBV28
j_gene: TRBJ2-6
d_gene: .
abundance: few

CDR3nt: TGTGCCAGCAGCTCCCCTATGCGGGAGTTCTCCGGGGAGCTGTTTTTT
CDR3aa: CASSSPMREFSGELFF
v_gene: TRBV7-2
j_gene: TRBJ2-2
d_gene: TRBD2
abundance: .

CDR3nt: TGTGCCAGTAGTGCAGGGATTGGAAACACCATATATTTT
CDR3aa: CASSAGIGNTIYF
v_gene: TRBV19
j_gene: TRBJ1-3
d_gene: .
abundance: .

CDR3nt: TGTGCCAGCAGCTTATGGACTAAAACCTACAATGAGCAGTTCTTC
CDR3aa: CASSLWTKTYNEQFF
v_gene: TRBV7-9
j_gene: TRBJ2-1
d_gene: .
abundance: .

CDR3nt: TGTGCCAGCAGTCCACAACTGAACACCGGGGAGCTGTTTTTT
CDR3aa: CASSPQLNTGELFF
v_gene: TRBV27
j_gene: TRBJ2-2
d_gene: .
abundance: .

CDR3nt: TGTGCCACCAGCAAACCACTAGCGGGGGCCTACGAGCAGTACTTC
CDR3aa: CATSKPLAGAYEQYF
v_gene: TRBV15
j_gene: TRBJ2-7
d_gene: TRBD2
abundance: .

CDR3nt: TGTGCCTCGACCTTAGCGGGAGGGCTCACCGGGGAGCTGTTTTTT
CDR3aa: CASTLAGGLTGELFF
v_gene: TRBV30
j_gene: TRBJ2-2
d_gene: TRBD2
abundance: .

CDR3nt: TGTGCCAGCAGTAAAGCCGGGCCCGCGTTGGTTGAAGCTTTCTTT
CDR3aa: CASSKAGPALVEAFF
v_gene: TRBV21-1
j_gene: TRBJ1-1
d_gene: .
abundance: .

CDR3nt: TGTGCCAGCAGTTTACCAGGGAGTGCTGGAAACACCATATATTTT
CDR3aa: CASSLPGSAGNTIYF
v_gene: TRBV28
j_gene: TRBJ1-3
d_gene: .
abundance: once

CDR3nt: TGTGCCAGCACCCTAAGGGGGGGGCGCGGACAGCCCCAGCATTTT
CDR3aa: CASTLRGGRGQPQHF
v_gene: TRBV2
j_gene: TRBJ1-5
d_gene: .
abundance: .

CDR3nt: TGTGCCAGCAGCCAACTGGGGGGGATGGGCTACGAGCAGTACTTC
CDR3aa: CASSQLGGMGYEQYF
v_gene: TRBV14
j_gene: TRBJ2-7
d_gene: TRBD2
abundance: .

CDR3nt: TGTGCCAGTAGTTCCGCAGGGGGCCAGGGCTACACCTTC
CDR3aa: CASSSAGGQGYTF
v_gene: TRBV19
j_gene: TRBJ1-2
d_gene: TRBD1
abundance: .

CDR3nt: TGCGCCAGCAGCTTGGGCACGGGAGGGGATACGCAGTATTTT
CDR3aa: CASSLGTGGDTQYF
v_gene: TRBV5-1
j_gene: TRBJ2-3
d_gene: TRBD2
abundance: .

CDR3nt: TGTGCCAGCAGCTTGAGGATCCCAGGCTTCCGCGGTAATTCACCCCTCCACTTT
CDR3aa: CASSLRIPGFRGNSPLHF
v_gene: TRBV5-4
j_gene: TRBJ1-6
d_gene: .
abundance: .

CDR3nt: TGCGCCAGCAGCCAACTGGGACAGGGGCTCTACGAGCAGTACTTC
CDR3aa: CASSQLGQGLYEQYF
v_gene: TRBV4-1
j_gene: TRBJ2-7
d_gene: TRBD1
abundance: .

CDR3nt: TGTGCCAGCAGTTTAAGTAGCGGGGATACGCAGTATTTT
CDR3aa: CASSLSSGDTQYF
v_gene: TRBV27
j_gene: TRBJ2-3
d_gene: TRBD2
abundance: once

CDR3nt: TGCAGCGTTAAGGGACAGGGGTGGTCCGAGCAGTACTTC
CDR3aa: CSVKGQGWSEQYF
v_gene: TRBV29-1
j_gene: TRBJ2-7
d_gene: TRBD1
abundance: .

CDR3nt: TGTGCCAGCTCACCAGGACTAGCGGGAGCCTACGAGCAGTACTTC
CDR3aa: CASSPGLAGAYEQYF
v_gene: TRBV18
j_gene: TRBJ2-7
d_gene: TRBD2
abundance: few

CDR3nt: TGCGCCAGCAGCCAAGAACCCCCGGGACTAGCGGGAGTAGATGAGCAGTACTTC
CDR3aa: CASSQEPPGLAGVDEQYF
v_gene: TRBV4-3
j_gene: TRBJ2-7
d_gene: TRBD2
abundance: .

CDR3nt: TGTGCCAGCAGCTTACAGGGGAGCTCCTACGAGCAGTACTTC
CDR3aa: CASSLQGSSYEQYF
v_gene: TRBV7-2
j_gene: TRBJ2-7
d_gene: .
abundance: many

CDR3nt: TGCGCCAGCAGCCAAGCGAGGGTAGCGGGAGGCGTCTGGGGGGAGCTGTTTTTT
CDR3aa: CASSQARVAGGVWGELFF
v_gene: TRBV4-1
j_gene: TRBJ2-2
d_gene: TRBD2
abundance: .

CDR3nt: TGTGCCTGGAGGGGAGGTGCGGGACTAACCTTTCAGACCCAGTACTTC
CDR3aa: CAWRGGAGLTFQTQYF
v_gene: TRBV30
j_gene: TRBJ2-5
d_gene: TRBD2
abundance: .

CDR3nt: TGTGCCAGCAGTCTAGCGGGTCGGAACACCGGGGAGCTGTTTTTT
CDR3aa: CASSLAGRNTGELFF
v_gene: TRBV27
j_gene: TRBJ2-2
d_gene: TRBD2
abundance: .

CDR3nt: TGTGCCAGCAGTGGGGGTCCGAGCTCCTACAATGAGCAGTTCTTC
CDR3aa: CASSGGPSSYNEQFF
v_gene: TRBV2
j_gene: TRBJ2-1
d_gene: .
abundance: few

CDR3nt: TGCAGCGGCGAATCGGAGGTTCAGTTCTTC
CDR3aa: CSGESEVQFF
v_gene: TRBV29-1
j_gene: TRBJ2-1
d_gene: .
abundance: .

CDR3nt: TGTGCCAGTAGCAACAGGGAGGGTTACGAGCAGTACTTC
CDR3aa: CASSNREGYEQYF
v_gene: TRBV19
j_gene: TRBJ2-7
d_gene: .
abundance: .

CDR3nt: TGTGCCAGCAGTTTACCCCGAGATGTCGGCCCGGACGAGCAGTACTTC
CDR3aa: CASSLPRDVGPDEQYF
v_gene: TRBV28
j_gene: TRBJ2-7
d_gene: .
abundance: .

CDR3nt: TGTGCCAGCAGCTTAGAATCAGGAGAGGCCTACGAGCAGTACTTC
CDR3aa: CASSLESGEAYEQYF
v_gene: TRBV7-8
j_gene: TRBJ2-7
d_gene: .
abundance: many

CDR3nt: TGCGCCAGCACTGTACAGGGGATGAACACTGAAGCTTTCTTT
CDR3aa: CASTVQGMNTEAFF
v_gene: TRBV5-1
j_gene: TRBJ1-1
d_gene: TRBD1
abundance: .

CDR3nt: TGTGCCAGCAGCCAAGATCCGGAACAGGGATGGCAGCCCCAGCATTTT
CDR3aa: CASSQDPEQGWQPQHF
v_gene: TRBV4-2
j_gene: TRBJ1-5
d_gene: .
abundance: .

CDR3nt: TGTGCCAGCAGCACCCGGGACAGGGGGATTGGAAACACCATATATTTT
CDR3aa: CASSTRDRGIGNTIYF
v_gene: TRBV7-2
j_gene: TRBJ1-3
d_gene: TRBD1
abundance: .

CDR3nt: TGTGCCAGCAGTTCCCGAGGGGGGGCTTACGGAAACACCATATATTTT
CDR3aa: CASSSRGGAYGNTIYF
v_gene: TRBV11-2
j_gene: TRBJ1-3
d_gene: .
abundance: once

CDR3nt: TGTGCCAGCAGCTTAATTCAGGGCCGCAATCAGCCCCAGCATTTT
CDR3aa: CASSLIQGRNQPQHF
v_gene: TRBV7-3
j_gene: TRBJ1-5
d_gene: .
abundance: .

CDR3nt: TGTGCCAGCCGCGAGACAGGGAGCGAGCAGTACTTC
CDR3aa: CASRETGSEQYF
v_gene: TRBV11-1
j_gene: TRBJ2-7
d_gene: TRBD1
abundance: .

CDR3nt: TGTGCCAGCAGTCCCTCCGGGACAACGTCGCTAAACACCATATATTTT
CDR3aa: CASSPSGTTSLNTIYF
v_gene: TRBV28
j_gene: TRBJ1-3
d_gene: .
abundance: .

CDR3nt: TGTGCCAGCAGCCAAGGGGGGGGCAATCAGCCCCAGCATTTT
CDR3aa: CASSQGGGNQPQHF
v_gene: TRBV5-4
j_gene: TRBJ1-5
d_gene: .
abundance: few

CDR3nt: TGTGCCTGGAGTAGCAGGGGCAACGCTGAAAAACTGTTTTTT
CDR3aa: CAWSSRGNAEKLFF
v_gene: TRBV30
j_gene: TRBJ1-4
d_gene: .
abundance: .

CDR3nt: TGTGCCAGCAGTTCCCGGGACCGTCCCACTACGATGGGGCAGTTCTTC
CDR3aa: CASSSRDRPTTMGQFF
v_gene: TRBV27
j_gene: TRBJ2-1
d_gene: .
abundance: .

CDR3nt: TGTGCCAGCAGCTACCAAGAGACCCAGTACTTC
CDR3aa: CASSYQETQYF
v_gene: TRBV7-6
j_gene: TRBJ2-5
d_gene: .
abundance: .

CDR3nt: TGTGCCAGCAGCTTATGGCTGGAGACCCAGTACTTC
CDR3aa: CASSLWLETQYF
v_gene: TRBV11-2
j_gene: TRBJ2-5
d_gene: .
abundance: .

CDR3nt: TGTGCCAGCAGGACTAGCGGGAGTCAAAACATTCAGTACTTC
CDR3aa: CASRTSGSQNIQYF
v_gene: TRBV28
j_gene: TRBJ2-4
d_gene: TRBD2
abundance: .

CDR3nt: TGTGCCAGCTCACCGATTCAGTACAGCGAGCAGTACTTC
CDR3aa: CASSPIQYSEQYF
v_gene: TRBV18
j_gene: TRBJ2-7
d_gene: .
abundance: .

CDR3nt: TGTGCCAGCTCACCGCTAACTGGGGGGAGAAGGACTAATGAAAAACTGTTTTTT
CDR3aa: CASSPLTGGRRTNEKLFF
v_gene: TRBV18
j_gene: TRBJ1-4
d_gene: .
abundance: .

CDR3nt: TGTGCCAGCAGTTACTCGAGGGGCCACATGAACACTGAAGCTTTCTTT
CDR3aa: CASSYSRGHMNTEAFF
v_gene: TRBV6-5
j_gene: TRBJ1-1
d_gene: .
abundance: .

CDR3nt: TGCAGCGTTTCCGGACAGAATAGCAATCAGCCCCAGCATTTT
CDR3aa: CSVSGQNSNQPQHF
v_gene: TRBV29-1
j_gene: TRBJ1-5
d_gene: .
abundance: .

CDR3nt: TGCGCCAGCAGCCTCAGACTTTCACCCTACGAGCAGTACTTC
CDR3aa: CASSLRLSPYEQYF
v_gene: TRBV4-1
j_gene: TRBJ2-7
d_gene: .
abundance: .

CDR3nt: TGTGCCAGCAGCTTTAGCGGGACCCTCGGTGAGCAGTTCTTC
CDR3aa: CASSFSGTLGEQFF
v_gene: TRBV5-4
j_gene: TRBJ2-1
d_gene: TRBD2
abundance: .

CDR3nt: TGTGCCAGCTCACCACCCCACGGGAACACTGAAGCTTTCTTT
CDR3aa: CASSPPHGNTEAFF
v_gene: TRBV18
j_gene: TRBJ1-1
d_gene: .
abundance: .